Listed here are 18 T cell receptor beta chains from one sample, sequenced in a study of cytomegalovirus exposure and HLA in healthy donors. This PCR relied on a set of 60 Vbeta primers and 13 Jbeta primers. Clones were read by immunoSEQ multiplex PCR, and TCRdb kept only the in-frame ones, dropping some. The sample shows about 110,000 clones, about four fifths of them seen only once. Sequencing was carried out using PBMCs. The source is a woman in her sixties in good health and CMV-seropositive.

The V and J genes are TRBV28 and TRBJ2-2; D unclear. The CDR3 has 12 amino acids. V dropped 5 bases and J dropped 9 bases, with 10 bases sitting between them. Germline values: CDR1 MDHEN, CDR2 SYDVKM. The CDR3 protein is CASSPTSRELFF. CDR3 nucleotide sequence: TGTGCCAGCAGTCCGACAAGCAGGGAGCTGTTTTTT.

J is TRBJ2-1 and V is TRBV5-1, with 10 bases that match TRBD2. This CDR3 spans 16 amino acids. Looked up from germline, CDR1 is SGHRS and CDR2 is YFSETQ. V was clipped by 2 bases and J by 5 bases; unmatched bases: 7. The CDR3 sequence: CASSLLAGGQNNEQFF. DNA for the CDR3: TGCGCCAGCAGCTTATTAGCGGGAGGACAAAACAATGAGCAGTTCTTC.

The chain combines TRBV18 with TRBJ2-7; 8 bases fit TRBD2. With V trimmed by 0 bases and J by 4 bases, 11 bases remained unmatched. In germline, CDR1 is KGHSH, CDR2 LQKENI. CDR3 length: 17 amino acids. The CDR3 loop reads CASSPPGGLDASYEQYF. CDR3 sequence (DNA): TGTGCCAGCTCACCACCGGGGGGACTAGACGCCTCTTACGAGCAGTACTTC.

This sequence joins TRBV5-1 and TRBJ1-4; D unclear. Germline V gene sequence: CDR1 SGHRS, CDR2 YFSETQ. The CDR3 is 13 residues long. Trimming took off 5 bases at V and 4 bases at J, with 9 bases between the two ends. This CDR3 is CASSKGGNEKLFF. CDR3 DNA sequence: TGCGCCAGCAGTAAGGGAGGTAATGAAAAACTGTTTTTT.

The gene calls are TRBV5-1 and TRBJ2-2; unclear D gene. The germline V gene encodes CDR1 SGHRS and CDR2 YFSETQ. The CDR3 contains 13 residues. The V and J ends lost 3 bases and 3 bases respectively, with 6 bases between them. CDR3 nucleotides: TGCGCCAGCAGCTCAACATACACCGGGGAGCTGTTTTTT. It translates to CASSSTYTGELFF.

This clone was detected a few times. This rearrangement joins TRBV10-3 to TRBJ1-4; 7 bases align to TRBD1. The CDR3 is 14 amino acids. V lost 0 bases to trimming and J lost 7 bases; unmatched junction nucleotides: 2. Germline V gene lookup returns CDR1 ENHRY and CDR2 SYGVKD. This chain's CDR3 is CAISESTGSEKLFF. The CDR3 DNA follows: TGTGCCATCAGTGAGTCGACAGGGAGTGAAAAACTGTTTTTT.

V usage is TRBV7-2 and J usage is TRBJ2-3, with 9 bases that match TRBD1. The CDR3 spans 15 residues. Looked up from germline, CDR1 is SGHTA and CDR2 is FQGNSA. V lost 4 bases to trimming and J lost 5 bases; unmatched junction nucleotides: 7. This CDR3 is CASSSFTGGEDTQYF. CDR3 nucleotide sequence: TGTGCCAGCAGCTCCTTTACAGGGGGCGAAGATACGCAGTATTTT.

The chain joins TRBV19 to TRBJ2-7, with D perhaps TRBD1 (6 bases). This CDR3 is built from 15 residues. Trimming removed 6 bases at V and 2 bases at J, with 17 bases between. The germline CDR1 and CDR2 sequences are LNHDA and SQIVND (reference sequence). This chain's CDR3 is CASSDHAGDTYEQYF. The CDR3 coding sequence is TGTGCCAGTAGCGACCACGCAGGGGATACCTACGAGCAGTACTTC. Drawing the rest from reference TRBV19 and TRBJ2-7, the complete variable domain is DGGITQSPKYLFRKEGQNVTLSCEQNLNHDAMYWYRQDPGQGLRLIYYSQIVNDFQKGDIAEGYSVSREKKESFPLTVTSAQKNPTAFYLCASSDHAGDTYEQYFGPGTRLTVT.

V and J are TRBV5-1 and TRBJ2-7; 15 nucleotides line up with TRBD2. This CDR3 contains 16 residues. With 7 bases clipped from V and 6 bases from J, the junction kept 11 bases outside the gene matches. Germline V gene data show CDR1 as SGHRS and CDR2 as YFSETQ. The CDR3 is CASRGLAGGPSGEQYF. CDR3 DNA: TGCGCCAGCCGTGGACTAGCGGGAGGGCCTTCCGGCGAGCAGTACTTC.

The chain couples TRBV6-1 to TRBJ2-7, with 12 nucleotides matching TRBD1. The CDR3 contains 16 residues. V was clipped by 2 bases and J by 4 bases; unmatched bases: 6. Germline values: CDR1 MNHNS, CDR2 SASEGT. Written as DNA, the CDR3 is TGTGCCAGCAGTGAATCAGGGACAGGGGGCGTATACGAGCAGTACTTC. It is translated as CASSESGTGGVYEQYF.

This clone occurred once. This sequence joins TRBV6-4 and TRBJ2-7; D is perhaps TRBD1 (6 bases). The CDR3 totals 11 residues. V lost 9 bases, J lost 6 bases, and 12 bases lay in between. Germline V CDR1 and CDR2: MRHNA, SNTAGT. The CDR3, as DNA: TGTGCCAGACTATACAGGGCCGAGCAGTACTTC. It encodes CARLYRAEQYF.

The chain combines TRBV6-1 with TRBJ2-1; 10 bases map to TRBD2. The CDR3 runs to 15 residues. After removal of 5 bases from V and 7 bases from J, the junction contained 8 bases not matched to a gene. CDR1 and CDR2 (germline): MNHNS, SASEGT. The CDR3 here is CASSQPSGSINEQFF. The CDR3 DNA sequence: TGTGCCAGCAGTCAACCTAGCGGGAGTATAAATGAGCAGTTCTTC.

This clone was found once. The V gene is TRBV12-2, the J gene TRBJ2-1; TRBD2 is the table's D call, not checked against the DNA. TRBV12-2 is a known pseudogene. The CDR3 contains 16 residues. The CDR3 region is CASRFLAGPTLQGPFF. CDR3 DNA sequence: TGTGCAAGTCGCTTCTTAGCGGGACCTACTTTACAGGGTCCGTTCTTC.

This clone was found once. The chain uses TRBV27 and TRBJ1-5; TRBD1 aligns across 11 bases. The CDR3 is 16 residues long. The trim removed 2 bases at V and 6 bases at J, leaving 6 bases unmatched. CDR1 is MNHEY and CDR2 is SMNVEV in the germline V gene (reference sequence). In nucleotides, the CDR3 is TGTGCCAGCAGTTTAGTGGGGACAGGGGGTTCTCAGCCCCAGCATTTT. Encoded protein: CASSLVGTGGSQPQHF.

The J gene is TRBJ1-1, the V gene TRBV18, with 8 bases fitting TRBD1. The CDR3 contains 16 residues. Germline V gene data show CDR1 as KGHSH and CDR2 as LQKENI. V gave up 4 bases and J gave up 1 base; unmatched junction bases: 8. The CDR3 DNA is TGTGCCAGCTCACTTCGACAGGGGAGAACGAACACTGAAGCTTTCTTT. It encodes CASSLRQGRTNTEAFF. The full variable domain, in which reference TRBV18 and TRBJ1-1 provide the parts outside the CDR3, is NAGVMQNPRHLVRRRGQEARLRCSPMKGHSHVYWYRQLPEEGLKFMVYLQKENIIDESGMPKERFSAEFPKEGPSILRIQQVVRGDSAAYFCASSLRQGRTNTEAFFGQGTRLTVV.

This chain joins TRBV11-2 and TRBJ2-7; TRBD1 agrees at 7 bases. The ends lost 5 bases at V and 4 bases at J; junction bases unmatched: 2. This CDR3 has 12 residues. Germline CDR1 and CDR2: SGHAT and FQNNGV. The CDR3: CASSRQGYEQYF. The CDR3 DNA is TGTGCCAGCAGCCGACAGGGATACGAGCAGTACTTC.

V gene TRBV5-1 combines with J gene TRBJ2-7; 9 positions match TRBD2. The ends lost 0 bases at V and 4 bases at J; junction bases unmatched: 8. Germline assignment: CDR1 SGHRS and CDR2 YFSETQ. The length of the CDR3 is 16 residues. CDR3 in amino acids: CASSLGGPSGTYEQYF. For the CDR3, the DNA is TGCGCCAGCAGCTTGGGGGGGCCTAGCGGGACTTACGAGCAGTACTTC.

In this sample, this clone turned up once. The chain recombines TRBV18 with TRBJ2-7; 7 positions match TRBD1. The V gene's germline CDR1 is KGHSH and CDR2 LQKENI. Trimming cost V 4 bases and J 3 bases; bases outside gene matches: 6. This CDR3 is built from 14 residues. The DNA of the CDR3 is TGTGCCAGCTCACTACAGGGGACAAACTACGAGCAGTACTTC. Translation gives CASSLQGTNYEQYF. Supplemented by reference TRBV18 and TRBJ2-7, the full variable domain reads NAGVMQNPRHLVRRRGQEARLRCSPMKGHSHVYWYRQLPEEGLKFMVYLQKENIIDESGMPKERFSAEFPKEGPSILRIQQVVRGDSAAYFCASSLQGTNYEQYFGPGTRLTVT.